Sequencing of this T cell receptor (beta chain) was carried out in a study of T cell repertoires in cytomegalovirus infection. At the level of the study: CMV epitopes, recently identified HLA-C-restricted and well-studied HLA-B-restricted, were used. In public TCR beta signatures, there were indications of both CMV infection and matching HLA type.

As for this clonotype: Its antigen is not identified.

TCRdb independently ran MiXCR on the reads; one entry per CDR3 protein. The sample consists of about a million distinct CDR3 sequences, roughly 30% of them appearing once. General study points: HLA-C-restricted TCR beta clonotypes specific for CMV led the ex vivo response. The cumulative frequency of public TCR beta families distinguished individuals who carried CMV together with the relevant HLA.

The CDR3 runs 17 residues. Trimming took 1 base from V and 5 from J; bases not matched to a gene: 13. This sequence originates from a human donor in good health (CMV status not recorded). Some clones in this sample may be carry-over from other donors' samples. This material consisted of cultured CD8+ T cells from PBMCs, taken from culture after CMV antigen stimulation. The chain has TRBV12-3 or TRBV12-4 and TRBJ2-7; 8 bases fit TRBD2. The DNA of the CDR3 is TGTGCCAGCAGTTTAGGTTGGGTAGCGGGGCTGTGCCACGAGCAGTACGTC. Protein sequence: CASSLGWVAGLCHEQYV.